This TCR beta chain derives from a study of T cell clonality in common variable immunodeficiency (dated by TCRdb to 2015 to 2017). The full study reports these points: Fewer deletions and N-nucleotide insertions were reportedly observed in CVID TCRbeta sequences, and highly modified clones with 13 or more V deletions were reportedly absent from CVID TCRbeta sequences. Even though DNA input was the same, control samples had an average of around 81,000 unique sequences each, compared with roughly 34,000 in CVID samples. Differences among patients in the CVID cohort limited the correlations between repertoire features and clinical complications. Fewer TCRbeta clones were shared among CVID subjects than among healthy controls (p < 0.0001). It was noted by the authors that sequencing of the repertoires of T cell subpopulations would be needed to clarify the cause of the increased clonality in CVID. Increased TCRbeta clonality was found in CVID subjects compared with healthy controls (t-test p = 0.018), with the increase being most characteristic of about a third of subjects.

Spanning cysteine to phenylalanine, the CDR3 consists of 13 amino acids. Of the CDR3's DNA, 30 bases were read; they are in frame from base 1. The germline ends are 10 bases apart after V is trimmed by 2 bases and J by 5 bases. The germline V gene gives CDR1 as SGHRS and CDR2 as YFSETQ. CVID samples and control samples contributed equivalent amounts of genomic DNA as sequencing input. For every sample, a 60 bp segment covering the rearranged TCRbeta CDR3 region was amplified and then sequenced. TCRbeta amplification used the immunoSEQ assay, a bias-corrected multiplex PCR with high-throughput sequencing. As for how the authors treated the data: Every unique nucleotide sequence was considered a clone and was annotated with V, D and J genes, copy number and frequency. Sequences were labeled productive if in frame, and non-productive if out of frame or containing stop codons. As previously described, clonality was calculated on the basis of Shannon's entropy. Mean CDR3 Kyte-Doolittle hydropathy was derived from the predicted amino acid sequences of productive clones. The R hclust function was used to hierarchically cluster scaled V gene usage with Manhattan distance and complete linkage. Clone sharing by CDR3 amino acid sequence was assessed by resampling 12 repertoires per group over 100 rounds. The repertoires were searched for around 75 published EBV-specific and some 250 published CMV-specific TCRbeta sequences. Two CVID samples that yielded fewer than 10,000 sequences were excluded from the analysis, so around 38 CVID repertoires were retained. In TCRdb, the immuneACCESS table is reduced to in-frame sequences with V and J assigned. These tables do not hold every clone; where another copy was compared, an unresolved V gene accounts for under half, and the others remain unexplained. V and J calls and clone size come straight from that table; D and trimming were deduced from the DNA. This sample includes some 17,000 clones, and none of them was observed just once. Of the sample, roughly 14% is held by the ten largest clones.

Diagnosis of CVID followed standard criteria, namely serum IgG, IgA and/or IgM below the normal range together with specific antibody deficiency. There were 44 subjects in the CVID group (around 30 male and 15 female), ranging in age from about 8 to 64 years, with a mean age of roughly 40. Both CVID patients and healthy controls were predominantly of Caucasian heritage. Replacement immunoglobulin therapy had been administered to all CVID subjects for at least one year at the time of study participation. No CVID subject was ill or taking immunomodulatory or immunosuppressive medication when blood was collected. Heparinized peripheral whole blood samples of about 4.5 to 9 ml were obtained from each donor. Genomic DNA from adults with common variable immune deficiency (CVID) and from healthy adult controls was the source for sequencing TCRbeta CDR3 repertoires. Diluted blood was subjected to density centrifugation over Hypaque 1077 or Ficoll-Paque for isolation of peripheral blood mononuclear cells. Unsorted mononuclear cells served as the source of genomic DNA, which was extracted either by Qiagen column purification or by a centrifugation-based method.

In regard to this clone: Its antigen is unknown. The read falls 3 residues short of the CDR3 end, and the missing part is taken from the germline J gene.

The sequencing sample was made of peripheral blood mononuclear cells. Here the chain combines TRBV5-1 and TRBJ1-2; possibly the D gene is TRBD1, per 5 matching bases. The sequence came from a human donor with common variable immunodeficiency. The CDR3 loop reads CASSFEGKYGYTF. The part of the CDR3 DNA that was read is TGCGCCAGCAGCTTCGAGGGGAAGTATGGC.